This T cell receptor beta chain was found in a study of cytomegalovirus exposure and HLA in healthy donors. The PCR employed 60 Vbeta primers together with 13 Jbeta primers. Sequencing was performed with immunoSEQ multiplex PCR; in TCRdb, only in-frame clones are kept and a portion is missing. Recorded for this sample: 100,000 to 150,000 clones. The V gene's germline CDR1 is MNHNS and CDR2 SASEGT. Deletions cut 5 bases from V and 6 bases from J, with 9 bases between. The CDR3 covers 12 residues. Sequencing was done on a sample of PBMCs. This rearrangement joins TRBV6-1 to TRBJ2-3; D not certain. The TCR originated in a woman between 40 and 55 years old in good health and CMV-seropositive. Here the CDR3 reads CASSLFLDTQYF. CDR3 in DNA: TGTGCCAGCAGTTTATTTCTGGATACGCAGTATTTT.